These T cell receptor beta chains were read from a single sample in a study of T cells in tuberculosis. Clones were read by immunoSEQ multiplex PCR, and TCRdb kept only the in-frame ones, dropping some. The table shows 20,000 to 25,000 clones, with 97% occurring only once. The sample was PBMCs. Every receptor here comes from a donor aged 10-29 years with latent tuberculosis or without tuberculosis infection. CDR3s leave out the opening cysteine and the closing phenylalanine or tryptophan. D genes are given only for firm matches. Size tells how often a clone was seen (once, few, many) or the class of an expanded clone, and some rows leave it out.

TRBJ2-1,TRBV7-7,NA,NA,ASSQGSYNEQF
TRBJ1-1,TRBV30,NA,NA,AWSPGGNTEAF
TRBJ1-2,TRBV6-1,NA,NA,ASSRESNYGYT
TRBJ1-2,TRBV6-6,TRBD1,NA,ASSQSSGTGVGYT
TRBJ1-3,TRBV5-1,NA,NA,ASSLDRAGNTIY
TRBJ1-1,TRBV19,NA,NA,ASSIDPADTEAF
TRBJ1-6,TRBV6-6,NA,NA,ASSYSGGDGTSNH
TRBJ1-1,TRBV7-3,NA,NA,ASSSRAGTEAF
TRBJ1-1,TRBV30,NA,NA,ACERTENTEAF
TRBJ1-3,TRBV6-6,NA,NA,ASRTGHSGNTIY
TRBJ1-1,TRBV21-1,NA,few,ASIGRAGTEAF
TRBJ2-7,TRBV9,NA,NA,ASSGGTGVYEQY
TRBJ1-5,TRBV7-2,TRBD1,NA,ASSRDRWARNQPQH
TRBJ1-2,TRBV12-5,NA,NA,ASGLPQWGYT
TRBJ1-3,TRBV5-6,TRBD1,NA,ASRSTGGGNTIY
TRBJ1-2,TRBV19,NA,NA,ASNYLGRGDNYGYT
TRBJ2-3,TRBV18,NA,NA,ASSPVKGMQY
TRBJ2-5,TRBV28,NA,NA,ASSQQATPEETQY
TRBJ1-6,TRBV15,NA,NA,ATSLFGTFYNSPLH
TRBJ2-1,TRBV9,TRBD2,NA,ASSVNSGGDNEQF
TRBJ1-1,TRBV7-9,TRBD1,NA,ASSLGGQSPEAF
TRBJ2-1,TRBV20-1,NA,NA,SAEQGNEQF
TRBJ2-4,TRBV30,NA,NA,AWRTAGQNIQY
TRBJ1-2,TRBV5-6,TRBD1,NA,ASSAPTGATLYGYT
TRBJ2-5,TRBV6-1,TRBD2,NA,ASSGTSGRARETQY
TRBJ2-2,TRBV7-3,TRBD2,NA,ASSGTGTSENTGELF
TRBJ1-5,TRBV19,NA,once,ASTSRGDRRRSNQPQH
TRBJ1-2,TRBV5-1,NA,NA,ASSSETGVLRYT
TRBJ1-1,TRBV6-1,NA,NA,ASSFGTKNTEAF
TRBJ1-1,TRBV5-6,NA,NA,ASSLVRANTEAF
TRBJ1-1,TRBV6-5,NA,once,ATGRGEEAF
TRBJ2-7,TRBV11-2,TRBD1,NA,ASSLIRGGNEQY
TRBJ1-1,TRBV7-9,NA,NA,ASSSKTGLNTEAF
TRBJ1-3,TRBV4-1,NA,NA,ASSQDSFTIY
TRBJ2-7,TRBV7-9,TRBD1,NA,ASSLGDRGEQY
TRBJ1-2,TRBV6-1,TRBD1,NA,ASSGGQGAYYGYT
TRBJ2-1,TRBV7-9,NA,NA,ASSLGSGEGTEQF
TRBJ1-2,TRBV9,TRBD1,NA,ASSGPLRQGLDGYT
TRBJ2-1,TRBV5-1,NA,NA,ASRVIWDTLYNEQF
TRBJ2-7,TRBV27,NA,NA,ASSSHRSPTSEQY
TRBJ1-1,TRBV2,TRBD1,NA,ASNGQGRVSTEAF
TRBJ1-3,TRBV2,TRBD1,NA,ASSEGGQLSGNTIY
TRBJ1-4,TRBV5-1,NA,NA,ASSLDSEKLF
TRBJ2-2,TRBV10-1,NA,NA,ASSGRVPGELF
TRBJ2-7,TRBV5-1,NA,NA,ASSLTQGYEQY
TRBJ1-1,TRBV4-1,NA,once,ASSQGYGKAF
TRBJ2-7,TRBV21-1,NA,NA,ASPGAIGFYEQY
TRBJ2-1,TRBV5-1,NA,NA,ASSLLEEQF